The clone carrying this TCR beta chain appeared once. Methods used by the authors: Cell counts per sample came from amplifying reference gene primers. Some clones are missing from TCRdb's copy, which holds only in-frame ones; the method was immunoSEQ multiplex PCR. V and J calls and clone size are as listed in that table; D and trimming were resolved from the DNA. The sample lists approximately 130,000 clones, approximately 85% seen once, with approximately 4.3% in the top ten. These data belong to a study of blood T cell repertoires in COVID-19. Study summary: Whether acute or convalescent, the COVID-19 samples came from the United States, Italy and Spain.

The TCR comes from a human donor in a cohort sampled during active COVID-19. The specimen sequenced was peripheral blood.

CDR3 region: CASRGAGPSTDTQYF. Here the CDR3 DNA reads TGTGCCAGCAGGGGGGCAGGTCCTAGCACAGATACGCAGTATTTT. This chain joins TRBV7-2 and TRBJ2-3, with a tentative D call TRBD1 (6 bases). The V and J ends lost 6 bases and 0 bases respectively, with 13 bases between them. This CDR3 has 15 residues. The germline gives CDR1 SGHTA, CDR2 FQGNSA.